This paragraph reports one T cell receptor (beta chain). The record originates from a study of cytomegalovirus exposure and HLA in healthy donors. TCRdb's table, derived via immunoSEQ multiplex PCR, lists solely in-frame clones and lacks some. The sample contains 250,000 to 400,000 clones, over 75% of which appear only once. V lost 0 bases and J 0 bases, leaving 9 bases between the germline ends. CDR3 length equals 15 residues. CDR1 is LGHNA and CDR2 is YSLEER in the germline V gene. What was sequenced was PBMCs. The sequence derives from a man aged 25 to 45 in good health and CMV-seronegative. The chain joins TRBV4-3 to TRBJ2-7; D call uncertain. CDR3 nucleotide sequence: TGCGCCAGCAGCCAAGATCTTAGAATCTCCTACGAGCAGTACTTC. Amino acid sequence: CASSQDLRISYEQYF.